The 30 T cell receptor beta chains given below trace back to one sample, sequenced in a study of T cell clonality in common variable immunodeficiency. Generated by immunoSEQ multiplex PCR, the TCRdb table keeps only in-frame clones and is missing some. The repertoire consists of tens of thousands of clones, none detected only once. Sequenced material: peripheral blood mononuclear cells. The receptor set was obtained from a person aged 18-69 years in good health.

This clone was observed many times. From the germline J gene comes the end of the CDR3, since the read stops 3 residues before it. V is TRBV20-1 and J is TRBJ2-7; 8 nucleotides agree with TRBD1. The CDR3 is 13 residues long. Germline V CDR1 and CDR2: DFQATT, SNEGSKA (reference sequence). The V gene end was trimmed by 6 bases and the J gene end by 0 bases; junction bases not matched to a gene: 4. The part of the CDR3 DNA that was read is TGCAGTGCAGAGACAGGGGACTCCTACGAG. Amino acid sequence: CSAETGDSYE. The CDR3, in full, reads CSAETGDSYEQYF.

This clone came up many times. The sequenced fragment ends 3 residues before the CDR3 boundary, so the rest is inferred from the germline J gene. The same CDR3 arises from other DNA sequences in this sample as well. The rearrangement links TRBV11-2 to TRBJ2-2; D remains ambiguous. Deletions cut 3 bases from V and 2 bases from J, with 4 bases between. The CDR3 totals 13 residues. Germline CDR1 reads SGHAT; CDR2 reads FQNNGV. The covered CDR3 bases are TGTGCCAGCAGCTTTACAAACACCGGGGAG. Its translation is CASSFTNTGE. The whole CDR3 is CASSFTNTGELFF.

This clone was observed at least ten times. The DNA read from the CDR3 is TGTGCCAGCAGCTTTCAGGGGGCTATTGGCTATGGC. Translating it yields CASSFQGAIGYG. The CDR3 in its entirety is CASSFQGAIGYGYTF. The V gene is TRBV9, the J gene TRBJ1-2; 8 nucleotides match TRBD1. Sequencing ends 3 residues short of the CDR3 end; the germline J gene provides the rest. In germline, CDR1 is SGDLS, CDR2 YYNGEE. CDR3 length: 15 amino acids. V shed 4 bases, J shed 4 bases, and the junction held 9 bases outside the gene matches.

This clone appeared many times. With the read ending 3 residues before the CDR3 end, the germline J gene is used to fill in that end. V is TRBV19 and J is TRBJ1-2; 7 nucleotides line up with TRBD1. V was pared by 3 bases and J by 6 bases, with 7 bases of the junction left unmatched. The CDR3 extends over 14 amino acids. The germline V gene encodes CDR1 LNHDA and CDR2 SQIVND (reference sequence). The part of the CDR3 DNA that was read is TGTGCCAGTAGTATCCAAGGGGGCACGGATGGC. Translation gives CASSIQGGTDG. The whole CDR3 sequence reads CASSIQGGTDGYTF.

This clone was seen many times. The sequenced CDR3 bases are TGTGCCAGCAGCCAAGATACAGGGGTCGACGAG. Amino acid sequence: CASSQDTGVDE. The full-length CDR3 reads as CASSQDTGVDEQYF. V is TRBV4-2 and J is TRBJ2-7; 7 bases fit TRBD1. The read finishes 3 residues shy of the CDR3 end, and the germline J gene is used to complete it. CDR3 size: 14 residues. CDR1 is LGHNA and CDR2 is YNFKEQ in the germline V gene. The V segment lost 0 bases and the J segment 5 bases; nucleotides outside the gene matches: 4.

Many counts were recorded for this clone. The CDR3: CATSGLPKANEQFF. The DNA read from the CDR3 is TGTGCCACCTCGGGACTACCGAAAGCCAATGAG. The J gene is TRBJ2-1, the V gene TRBV19, with 7 bases aligning to TRBD2. The CDR3 is cut off 3 residues early in the read; its end comes from the germline J gene. CDR1 is LNHDA, CDR2 SQIVND, per germline (reference sequence). With V trimmed by 10 bases and J by 6 bases, 12 bases remained unmatched. There are 14 residues in the CDR3.

There are many counts of this clone. The read comes to an end 3 residues before the CDR3 does, leaving the germline J gene to fill in the end. V and J are TRBV20-1 and TRBJ1-5; 7 bases match TRBD1. Per germline, CDR1 DFQATT and CDR2 SNEGSKA (reference sequence). The CDR3 consists of 14 residues. Unmatched junction bases numbered 8, after V lost 5 bases and J lost 4 bases. The CDR3 here is CSAQGTARNQPQHF. The sequenced CDR3 bases are TGCAGTGCTCAGGGGACAGCAAGGAATCAGCCC.

This clone occurred many times. The read gets to within 3 residues of the CDR3 end, and the germline J gene fills in the rest. J is TRBJ2-2 and V is TRBV13; D perhaps matches TRBD2 (5 bases). The V end was cut by 5 bases, the J end by 4 bases, with 20 bases between. Looked up from germline, CDR1 is PRHDT and CDR2 is FYEKMQ (reference sequence). This CDR3 contains 17 residues. The covered CDR3 bases are TGTGCCAGCAGCCGCTGGGAGCGGAGATCGGCCACCGGGGAG. Translation: CASSRWERRSATGE. The whole CDR3 sequence is CASSRWERRSATGELFF.

Note on this clone: Read data end 3 residues before the CDR3 end; the end is taken from the germline J gene. This chain links TRBV18 with TRBJ2-3, with 8 bases identical to TRBD1. Per germline, CDR1 KGHSH and CDR2 LQKENI. The CDR3 sequence is 14 residues long. CDR3 DNA, as far as it was read: TGTGCCAGCTCACCTCTGACAGGGGAAACCTCG. It codes for CASSPLTGETS. The CDR3, in full, reads CASSPLTGETSQYF.

This clone appeared many times. The read comes to an end 3 residues before the CDR3 does, leaving the germline J gene to fill in the end. The chain employs TRBV12-3 or TRBV12-4 and TRBJ1-2, with D possibly matching TRBD1 (6 bases). The V and J ends lost 5 bases and 4 bases respectively, with 26 bases between them. The CDR3 runs to 18 residues. The sequenced CDR3 bases are TGTGCCAGCAGTCCCCAGAAGTTGCAGGGGTTAGGCTCCTATGGC. Protein: CASSPQKLQGLGSYG. The complete CDR3 protein is CASSPQKLQGLGSYGYTF.

This clone has ten or more counts. The CDR3 end is not reached by the read, which stops 3 residues before it; the germline J gene fills it in. This chain links TRBV19 with TRBJ1-6, with D possibly matching TRBD1 (5 bases). Germline CDR1 is LNHDA and CDR2 is SQIVND (reference sequence). CDR3 length: 14 residues. The V end was cut by 6 bases, the J end by 5 bases, with 11 bases between. CDR3 sequence: CASSRQRNNSPLHF. Incomplete CDR3 DNA: TGTGCCAGTAGCCGACAGAGGAATAATTCACCC.

In its sample, this clone was seen many times. The sequence runs out 3 residues before the end of the CDR3; the remainder is reconstructed from the germline J gene. V and J are TRBV19 and TRBJ2-3; 10 bases line up with TRBD2. V dropped 4 bases and J dropped 4; count of bases not matched to a gene: 8. CDR1 is LNHDA and CDR2 is SQIVND in the germline V gene (reference sequence). The CDR3 runs 16 residues. This CDR3 is CASSTLAGEGSDTQYF. The CDR3 bases that were read are TGTGCCAGTAGTACCCTAGCGGGAGAGGGTTCAGATACG.

This clone was seen repeatedly, ten times or more. Read coverage stops 3 residues before the CDR3 terminus; the germline J gene supplies the remainder. The rearrangement uses TRBV5-8 and TRBJ2-1, with 12 bases aligning to TRBD2. V shed 1 base and J 7 bases; nucleotides not matched to a gene: 3. The CDR3 covers 15 residues. CDR1 and CDR2 from the germline V gene are SGHTS and YDEGEE. The sequenced CDR3 bases are TGTGCCAGCAGCTTGTCTAGCGGGAGGGGGAATGAG. It specifies CASSLSSGRGNE. From start to end, the CDR3 is CASSLSSGRGNEQFF.

This clone was counted a few times. The germline gene is not matched at one end of the junction; a read error may be the cause. The DNA ends 3 residues before the CDR3 does, and the rest of the CDR3 is filled in from the germline J gene. The V gene is TRBV19, the J gene TRBJ1-5; D remains unclear. Looked up from germline, CDR1 is LNHDA and CDR2 is SQIVND (reference sequence). This CDR3 region has 15 residues. The CDR3 sequence: CASSIITDSKQPQHF. The DNA read from the CDR3 is TGTGCCAGTAGTATAATCACGGATAGCAAGCAGCCC.

This clone came up a few times. The sequenced part of the CDR3 DNA is TGTGCCATCAGTGAGGGGACTAGCGGGAGTTACGAG. It encodes CAISEGTSGSYE. The whole CDR3 sequence reads CAISEGTSGSYEQYF. The chain couples TRBV10-3 to TRBJ2-7, with 14 positions matching TRBD2. The read falls 3 residues short of the CDR3 end, and the missing part is taken from the germline J gene. Germline-derived CDR1 and CDR2 are ENHRY and SYGVKD. After removal of 2 bases from V and 4 bases from J, the junction contained 1 base not matched to a gene. CDR3 length: 15 amino acids.

In its sample, this clone ranks as medium-sized. From the germline J gene comes the end of the CDR3, since the read stops 3 residues before it. The chain combines TRBV12-3 or TRBV12-4 with TRBJ2-2, with 11 positions matching TRBD2. This CDR3 region has 19 residues. V shed 3 bases, J shed 4 bases, and the junction held 13 bases outside the gene matches. The DNA read from the CDR3 is TGTGCCAGCAGTTTCGATTTGACTAGCGGGAAGGTAGTCACCGGGGAG. It specifies CASSFDLTSGKVVTGE. The full-length CDR3 reads as CASSFDLTSGKVVTGELFF.

This clone was counted ten times or more. With the read ending 3 residues before the CDR3 end, the germline J gene is used to fill in that end. The chain links TRBV7-3 to TRBJ2-1, with 10 bases aligning to TRBD2. The V segment lost 8 bases and the J segment 7 bases; nucleotides outside the gene matches: 8. CDR3 length: 14 residues. Looked up from germline, CDR1 is SGHTA and CDR2 is FQGTGA. The CDR3 spells CASSPSGSLNEQFF. Incomplete CDR3 DNA: TGTGCCAGCTCCCCTAGCGGGAGTCTAAATGAG.

This clone was found many times. The DNA ends 3 residues before the CDR3 does, and the rest of the CDR3 is filled in from the germline J gene. V usage is TRBV5-1 and J usage is TRBJ2-7; TRBD1 matches at 8 bases. The CDR3 is 14 amino acids. After removal of 4 bases from V and 4 bases from J, the junction contained 7 bases not matched to a gene. Per the germline V gene, CDR1 is SGHRS and CDR2 is YFSETQ. The sequenced CDR3 bases are TGCGCCAGCAGCATCCGACAGGGGAGGTACGAG. This codes for CASSIRQGRYE. The CDR3, in full, reads CASSIRQGRYEQYF. The variable domain in full, completed from reference TRBV5-1 and TRBJ2-7, reads KAGVTQTPRYLIKTRGQQVTLSCSPISGHRSVSWYQQTPGQGLQFLFEYFSETQRNKGNFPGRFSGRQFSNSRSEMNVSTLELGDSALYLCASSIRQGRYEQYFGPGTRLTVT.

This clone was counted many times. With the read ending 3 residues before the CDR3 end, the germline J gene is used to fill in that end. This chain connects TRBV7-2 to TRBJ1-2; 7 bases align to TRBD1. Germline CDR1 SGHTA, CDR2 FQGNSA. CDR3 length equals 13 residues. The sequenced CDR3 bases are TGTGCCAGCAGCCGAGACAGGGTTGGGGGC. Translated: CASSRDRVGG. The complete CDR3 reads CASSRDRVGGYTF.

This clone was recorded many times. The read terminates 3 residues ahead of where the CDR3 ends, so the germline J gene completes it. The V gene is TRBV6-2 or TRBV6-3, the J gene TRBJ1-2; unclear D gene. The germline V gene has CDR1 MNHEY and CDR2 SVGEGT. The CDR3 runs 14 residues. V was pared by 0 bases and J by 4 bases, with 9 bases between. The sequenced CDR3 bases are TGTGCCAGCAGTTACTCTGCTTCGGGCTATGGC. Its protein product is CASSYSASGYG. The full CDR3 protein reads CASSYSASGYGYTF.

As to this clone: The read finishes 3 residues shy of the CDR3 end, and the germline J gene is used to complete it. V usage is TRBV6-7 and J usage is TRBJ1-3; 7 bases line up with TRBD1. TRBV6-7 is recorded as an ORF, its role being uncertain. V gave up 10 bases and J gave up 5 bases; unmatched junction bases: 17. This CDR3 has 16 residues. CDR3 loop: CATPPRNRGDRNTIYF. The covered CDR3 bases are TGTGCCACCCCACCTAGAAACAGGGGCGATAGAAACACC.

In this sample, this clone turned up many times. The read terminates 3 residues ahead of where the CDR3 ends, so the germline J gene completes it. The chain has TRBV2 and TRBJ2-3; D unresolved. V was pared by 3 bases and J by 5 bases, with 6 bases between. Looked up from germline, CDR1 is SNHLY and CDR2 is FYNNEI. The CDR3 is 12 amino acids. The part of the CDR3 DNA that was read is TGTGCCAGCAGTGACCTCAGAGATACG. Its protein product is CASSDLRDT. From start to end, the CDR3 is CASSDLRDTQYF.

Many counts were recorded for this clone. Coverage ceases 3 residues before the CDR3 finishes, and the germline J gene fills in the end. This chain connects TRBV6-2 or TRBV6-3 to TRBJ2-3; TRBD2 agrees at 9 bases. From germline, CDR1 is MNHEY and CDR2 SVGEGT. This CDR3 is built from 13 residues. V was pared by 8 bases and J by 6 bases, with 6 bases of the junction left unmatched. The sequenced part of the CDR3 DNA is TGTGCCAGCGGCCTAGCGGGGATGGATACG. Protein: CASGLAGMDT. Given in full, the CDR3 is CASGLAGMDTQYF.

This clone was counted ten times or more. The read ends 3 residues shy of where the CDR3 ends; the end is completed using the germline J gene. This chain links TRBV6-2 or TRBV6-3 with TRBJ2-7, with no clear D. The CDR3 sequence is 15 residues long. V lost 0 bases to trimming and J lost 3 bases, with 12 bases between them. CDR1 and CDR2 (germline): MNHEY, SVGEGT. CDR3 DNA (partial): TGTGCCAGCAGTTACTCCTTGCAGTATGTCTACGAG. It is translated as CASSYSLQYVYE. The entire CDR3 sequence reads CASSYSLQYVYEQYF.

In its sample, this clone was seen many times. The read terminates 3 residues before the CDR3 end, so the remaining end is supplied by the germline J gene. J is TRBJ1-5 and V is TRBV6-2 or TRBV6-3; 10 nucleotides match TRBD1. This CDR3 has 17 amino acids. Germline V lookup: CDR1 MNHEY, CDR2 SVGEGT. Losses at the gene ends were 7 bases for V and 1 base for J; bases not matched to a gene: 10. The CDR3 sequence is CASMKDRGPSSNQPQHF. CDR3 bases read: TGTGCCAGCATGAAAGACAGGGGGCCCTCGAGCAATCAGCCC.

Comments on this clone: The read stops 3 residues short of the end of the CDR3; the missing end is completed from the germline J gene. This sequence joins TRBV2 and TRBJ1-2; D is uncertain. There are 15 residues in the CDR3. Germline values: CDR1 SNHLY, CDR2 FYNNEI. Trimming pared 1 base from V and 4 bases from J, leaving 13 bases between. This chain's CDR3 is CASSEDSRHGYGYTF. The DNA read from the CDR3 is TGTGCCAGCAGTGAAGACAGCAGGCACGGCTATGGC.

This clone was detected many times. Read data end 3 residues before the CDR3 end; the end is taken from the germline J gene. The rearrangement joins TRBV7-9 to TRBJ1-1; no reliable D call. The germline V gene encodes CDR1 SEHNR and CDR2 FQNEAQ (reference sequence). V lost 1 base, J lost 2 bases, and 11 bases lay in between. The CDR3 runs 15 residues. The CDR3 spells CASSLETSLNTEAFF. The DNA read from the CDR3 is TGTGCCAGCAGCTTAGAGACTAGCCTAAACACTGAA.

This clone was recorded at least ten times. The read ends 3 residues shy of where the CDR3 ends; the end is completed using the germline J gene. This sequence joins TRBV5-1 and TRBJ1-2; TRBD1 agrees at 7 bases. CDR1 SGHRS and CDR2 YFSETQ come from the germline V gene. This CDR3 is 16 amino acids long. CDR3 in amino acids: CASSYTTGTVLEGYTF. The sequenced CDR3 bases are TGCGCCAGCAGCTATACTACCGGGACAGTTTTAGAGGGC. The whole variable domain, remainder taken from reference TRBV5-1 and TRBJ1-2, is KAGVTQTPRYLIKTRGQQVTLSCSPISGHRSVSWYQQTPGQGLQFLFEYFSETQRNKGNFPGRFSGRQFSNSRSEMNVSTLELGDSALYLCASSYTTGTVLEGYTFGSGTRLTVV.

This clone was detected a few times. The read terminates 3 residues before the CDR3 end, so the remaining end is supplied by the germline J gene. The rearrangement joins TRBV7-9 to TRBJ1-3; D remains unclear. The ends were cut back, 5 bases at V and 3 bases at J, with 8 bases in the middle. The CDR3 contains 13 residues. Germline CDR1 is SEHNR and CDR2 is FQNEAQ (reference sequence). CDR3 sequence reads: CASSKTSGNTIYF. Partial CDR3 DNA: TGTGCCAGCAGCAAAACCAGTGGAAACACC.

This clone was detected many times. The observed sequence ends 3 residues before the CDR3 terminus, with the missing tail filled in from the germline J gene. This rearrangement joins TRBV19 to TRBJ1-2, with D possibly TRBD1 on 5 matching bases. V gave up 1 base and J gave up 4 bases, with 10 bases separating them. The germline V gene has CDR1 LNHDA and CDR2 SQIVND (reference sequence). The CDR3 runs 14 residues. Incomplete CDR3 DNA: TGTGCCAGTAGTATAGCGGGGACTTCCTATGGC. Translation gives CASSIAGTSYG. The whole CDR3 region reads CASSIAGTSYGYTF.